These 11 T cell receptor beta chains came from one sample sequenced in a study of blood T cell repertoires in COVID-19. The table came from immunoSEQ multiplex PCR; TCRdb's copy has only in-frame clones and leaves some out. The sample has over 250,000 clones; roughly 90% are singletons. Material for sequencing was PBMCs or T cells enriched from blood (not recorded which). All receptors come from a man in his sixties who had recovered from COVID-19.

This clone came up a few times. The chain employs TRBV6-1 and TRBJ2-3; tentatively, D is TRBD2 (6 bases). Germline V lookup: CDR1 MNHNS, CDR2 SASEGT. Trimming shortened V by 2 bases and J by 1 base, and 13 bases separated the two germline ends. The CDR3 loop spans 16 amino acids. The chain's CDR3 is CASSEFTGVGTDTQYF. CDR3 bases: TGTGCCAGCAGTGAATTTACGGGAGTGGGCACAGATACGCAGTATTTT.

This clone was counted only a few times. The chain has TRBV5-1 and TRBJ1-1, with no clear D. CDR3 length: 13 residues. In germline, CDR1 is SGHRS, CDR2 YFSETQ. V lost 5 bases and J 0 bases, leaving 8 bases between the germline ends. CDR3: CASRTEMNTEAFF. In DNA, the CDR3 is TGCGCCAGCAGGACGGAGATGAACACTGAAGCTTTCTTT.

This clone turned up a few times. The J gene is TRBJ1-6, the V gene TRBV2; D is perhaps TRBD1 (5 bases). This CDR3 spans 15 amino acids. CDR1 SNHLY and CDR2 FYNNEI come from the germline V gene. V was trimmed by 7 bases and J by 6 bases, leaving 16 bases between them. Written as DNA, the CDR3 is TGTGCCAGCAATTTGGGTAGGGGCCCTAATTCACCCCTCCACTTT. Translation: CASNLGRGPNSPLHF.

This clone was seen once. This chain joins TRBV5-5 and TRBJ1-3; D is perhaps TRBD1 (5 bases). Germline V gives CDR1 SGHKS, CDR2 YYEKEE (reference sequence). CDR3 length: 16 residues. V gave up 1 base and J gave up 0 bases, with 11 bases separating them. This CDR3 reads CASSLTGSPSGNTIYF. In nucleotides, the CDR3 is TGTGCCAGCAGCTTGACAGGAAGCCCCTCTGGAAACACCATATATTTT.

This clone was found once. This chain links TRBV11-2 with TRBJ2-1; D remains ambiguous. Germline V CDR1 and CDR2: SGHAT, FQNNGV. The V end lost 5 bases, the J end lost 10 bases, and 9 bases lay between the germline ends. This CDR3 is built from 11 residues. Here the CDR3 DNA reads TGTGCCAGCAGCAAAAGCAGGGAGCAGTTCTTC. It is translated as CASSKSREQFF.

The genes are TRBV4-3 and TRBJ2-7, with 7 bases matching TRBD2. The CDR3 is 17 amino acids. The germline CDR1 and CDR2 sequences are LGHNA and YSLEER. Trimming at V came to 0 bases and at J to 2 bases, leaving 10 bases not matched to a gene. This CDR3 is CASSQDRGGVIAYEQYF. The CDR3 nucleotides read TGCGCCAGCAGCCAAGACCGGGGAGGGGTCATAGCCTACGAGCAGTACTTC.

The chain has TRBV9 and TRBJ2-4; D is possibly TRBD1 (6 bases). CDR3 length: 15 residues. Trimming took off 4 bases at V and 0 bases at J, with 11 bases between the two ends. The germline V gene encodes CDR1 SGDLS and CDR2 YYNGEE. The CDR3 protein is CASSTGQGAKNIQYF. Written as DNA, the CDR3 is TGTGCCAGCAGCACGGGACAAGGAGCCAAAAACATTCAGTACTTC. The full variable domain, with the rest looked up from reference TRBV9 and TRBJ2-4, is DSGVTQTPKHLITATGQRVTLRCSPRSGDLSVYWYQQSLDQGLQFLIQYYNGEERAKGNILERFSAQQFPDLHSELNLSSLELGDSALYFCASSTGQGAKNIQYFGAGTRLSVL.

The chain joins TRBV4-1 to TRBJ1-5; 7 bases agree with TRBD1. Per the germline V gene, CDR1 is MGHRA and CDR2 is YSYEKL. This CDR3 has 19 amino acids. Trimming at V came to 3 bases and at J to 2 bases, leaving 16 bases not matched to a gene. CDR3 sequence (DNA): TGCGCCAGCAGCCACACCGACAGGGAGATAGCTGGAGGCAATCAGCCCCAGCATTTT. Translating gives CASSHTDREIAGGNQPQHF.

V gene TRBV5-1 combines with J gene TRBJ2-4, with 10 bases identical to TRBD1. The germline CDR1 and CDR2 sequences are SGHRS and YFSETQ. There are 14 residues in the CDR3. The ends lost 4 bases at V and 8 bases at J; junction bases unmatched: 6. Here the CDR3 reads CASSPGQGRDIQYF. The CDR3 bases are TGCGCCAGCAGCCCGGGACAGGGGAGGGACATTCAGTACTTC.

The chain couples TRBV11-2 to TRBJ1-3; D unresolved. Trimming pared 5 bases from V and 4 bases from J, leaving 15 bases between. Germline V gives CDR1 SGHAT, CDR2 FQNNGV. CDR3 length: 15 amino acids. The chain's CDR3 is CASSPPGGRGNTIYF. CDR3 DNA: TGTGCCAGCAGCCCGCCCGGAGGGAGGGGAAACACCATATATTTT.

The chain uses TRBV6-6 and TRBJ1-5; 7 nucleotides align to TRBD1. CDR1 is MNHNY and CDR2 is SVGAGI in the germline V gene (reference sequence). The CDR3 has 13 residues. J lost 6 bases, V lost 2 bases, and 1 base had no gene match. The CDR3 protein is CASSYDRVQPQHF. CDR3 in DNA: TGTGCCAGCAGTTACGACAGGGTTCAGCCCCAGCATTTT.